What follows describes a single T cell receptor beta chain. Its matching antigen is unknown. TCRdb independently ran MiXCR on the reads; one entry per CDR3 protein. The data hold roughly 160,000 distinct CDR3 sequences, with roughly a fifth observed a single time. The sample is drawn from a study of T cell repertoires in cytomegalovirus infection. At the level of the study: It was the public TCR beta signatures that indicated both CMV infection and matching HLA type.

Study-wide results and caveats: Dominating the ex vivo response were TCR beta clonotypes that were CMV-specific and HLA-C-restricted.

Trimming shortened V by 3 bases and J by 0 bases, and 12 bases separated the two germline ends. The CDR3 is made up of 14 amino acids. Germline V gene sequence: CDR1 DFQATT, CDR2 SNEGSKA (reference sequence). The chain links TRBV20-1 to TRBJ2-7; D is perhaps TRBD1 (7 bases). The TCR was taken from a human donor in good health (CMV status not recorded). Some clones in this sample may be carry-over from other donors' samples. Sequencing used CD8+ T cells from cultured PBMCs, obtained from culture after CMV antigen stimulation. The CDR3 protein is CSARRGRDSYEQYF. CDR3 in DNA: TGCAGTGCTAGGAGGGGGCGGGACTCCTACGAGCAGTACTTC.